This T cell receptor beta chain appears in the sequencing data of a study of shared clonotypes between healthy human individuals. Study-wide points: Naive subsets generally had larger estimated richness than memory subsets. Expectations were that clonotype sharing among donors would be affected by sequencing depth. Clonotypes which were not shared had lower generation probabilities than clonotypes that all four donors shared.

Points on this clone: The antigen remains undetermined.

Clones were read by immunoSEQ multiplex PCR, and TCRdb kept only the in-frame ones, dropping some. The data contain fewer than 2.5 million clones, 93% of them seen just once; the ten biggest clones take up about 0.34%. Per germline, CDR1 MNHEY and CDR2 SVGAGI. The CDR3 extends over 15 amino acids. Trimming cost V 2 bases and J 8 bases; bases outside gene matches: 9. The J gene is TRBJ2-7, the V gene TRBV6-5; 10 bases are a match to TRBD1. The sequenced material came from naive CD4+ T cells from PBMCs. Described subset: CD45RA+ positively selected. This receptor was identified in a man younger than 30 in good health. Some clones in this sample may be carry-over from other donors' samples. The DNA for the CDR3 is TGTGCCAGCAGTTACCAGGGACAGGGGTCTTCCCAGCAGTACTTC. Its protein product is CASSYQGQGSSQQYF.